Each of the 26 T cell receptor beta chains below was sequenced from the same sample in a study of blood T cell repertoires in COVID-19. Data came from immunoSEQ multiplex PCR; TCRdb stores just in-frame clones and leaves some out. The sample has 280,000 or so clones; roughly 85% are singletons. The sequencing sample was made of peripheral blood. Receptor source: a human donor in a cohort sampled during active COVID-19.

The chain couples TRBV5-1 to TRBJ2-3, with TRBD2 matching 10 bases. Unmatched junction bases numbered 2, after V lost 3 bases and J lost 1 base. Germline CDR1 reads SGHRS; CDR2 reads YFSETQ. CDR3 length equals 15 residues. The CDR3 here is CASSWSGGGTDTQYF. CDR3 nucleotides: TGCGCCAGCAGCTGGAGCGGGGGGGGCACAGATACGCAGTATTTT.

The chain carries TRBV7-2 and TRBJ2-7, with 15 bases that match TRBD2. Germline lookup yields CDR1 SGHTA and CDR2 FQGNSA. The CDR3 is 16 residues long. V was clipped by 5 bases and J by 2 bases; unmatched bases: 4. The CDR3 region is CASSIGLAGGPYEQYF. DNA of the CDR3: TGTGCCAGCAGCATCGGACTAGCGGGAGGGCCCTACGAGCAGTACTTC.

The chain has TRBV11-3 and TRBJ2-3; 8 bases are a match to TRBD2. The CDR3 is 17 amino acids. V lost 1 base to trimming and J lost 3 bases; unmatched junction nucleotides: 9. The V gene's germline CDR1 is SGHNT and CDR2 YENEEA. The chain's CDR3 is CASSLVSGGRVTDTQYF. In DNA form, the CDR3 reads TGTGCCAGCAGCTTAGTCTCGGGAGGGCGTGTGACAGATACGCAGTATTTT.

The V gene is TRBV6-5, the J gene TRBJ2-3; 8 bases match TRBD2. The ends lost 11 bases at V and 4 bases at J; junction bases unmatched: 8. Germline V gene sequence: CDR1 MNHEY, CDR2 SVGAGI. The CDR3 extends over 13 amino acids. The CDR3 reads CAAKGLVADTQYF. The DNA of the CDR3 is TGTGCCGCAAAGGGACTAGTAGCAGATACGCAGTATTTT.

The CDR3 bases are TGTGCCAGCAGCTTGAGACAGGGTTGGGTGGCTGAAGCTTTCTTT. Its translation is CASSLRQGWVAEAFF. The chain employs TRBV5-4 and TRBJ1-1; 7 nucleotides agree with TRBD1. The CDR3 runs 15 residues. The germline gives CDR1 SGHNT, CDR2 YYREEE (reference sequence). J lost 6 bases, V lost 1 base, and 9 bases had no gene match.

The CDR3 coding sequence is TGTGCCACCCGGACCAGGGGGACCATGAACACTGAAGCTTTCTTT. Residues: CATRTRGTMNTEAFF. The chain combines TRBV2 with TRBJ1-1, with 7 bases matching TRBD1. Germline trimming cut 10 bases from V and 0 bases from J; bases unmatched to any gene: 11. The CDR3 runs to 15 residues. The germline gives CDR1 SNHLY, CDR2 FYNNEI. Complete variable domain (other parts from reference TRBV2 and TRBJ1-1): EPEVTQTPSHQVTQMGQEVILRCVPISNHLYFYWYRQILGQKVEFLVSFYNNEISEKSEIFDDQFSVERPDGSNFTLKIRSTKLEDSAMYFCATRTRGTMNTEAFFGQGTRLTVV.

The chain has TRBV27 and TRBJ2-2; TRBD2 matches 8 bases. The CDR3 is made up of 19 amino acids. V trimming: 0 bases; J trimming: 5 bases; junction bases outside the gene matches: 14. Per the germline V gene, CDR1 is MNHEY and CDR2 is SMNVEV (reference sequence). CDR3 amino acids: CASSLSGGTGGPLTGELFF. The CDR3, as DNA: TGTGCCAGCAGTTTATCGGGAGGCACGGGAGGGCCCTTGACCGGGGAGCTGTTTTTT.

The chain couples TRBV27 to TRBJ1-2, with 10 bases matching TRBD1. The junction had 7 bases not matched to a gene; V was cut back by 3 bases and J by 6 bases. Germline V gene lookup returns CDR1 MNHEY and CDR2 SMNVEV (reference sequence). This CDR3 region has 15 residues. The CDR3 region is CASSFNLGTGDGYTF. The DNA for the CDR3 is TGTGCCAGCAGTTTTAATCTCGGGACAGGGGATGGCTACACCTTC.

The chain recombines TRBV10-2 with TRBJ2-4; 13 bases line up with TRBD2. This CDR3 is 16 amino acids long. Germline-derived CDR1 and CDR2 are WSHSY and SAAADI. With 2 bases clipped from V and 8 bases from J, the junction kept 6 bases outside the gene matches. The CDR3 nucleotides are TGCGCCAGCAGTGAGGGACTAGCGGGAGCGAGAGACATTCAGTACTTC. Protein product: CASSEGLAGARDIQYF.

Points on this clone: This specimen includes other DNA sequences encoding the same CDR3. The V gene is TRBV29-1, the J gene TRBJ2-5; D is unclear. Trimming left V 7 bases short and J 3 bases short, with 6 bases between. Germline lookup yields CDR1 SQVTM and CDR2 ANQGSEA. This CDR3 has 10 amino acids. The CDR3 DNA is TGCAGCGGCCTAGAAGAGACCCAGTACTTC. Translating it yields CSGLEETQYF.

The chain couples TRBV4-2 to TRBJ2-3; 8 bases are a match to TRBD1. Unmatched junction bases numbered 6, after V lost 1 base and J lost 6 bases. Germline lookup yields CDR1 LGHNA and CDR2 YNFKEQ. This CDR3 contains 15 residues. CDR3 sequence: CASSQVGQGIDTQYF. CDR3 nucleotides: TGTGCCAGCAGCCAAGTCGGACAGGGTATCGATACGCAGTATTTT.

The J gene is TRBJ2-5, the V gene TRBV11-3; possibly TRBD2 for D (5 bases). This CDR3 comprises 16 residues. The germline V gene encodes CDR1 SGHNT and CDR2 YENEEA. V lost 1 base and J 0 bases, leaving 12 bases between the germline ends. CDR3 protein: CASSLGLRANQETQYF. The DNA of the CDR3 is TGTGCCAGCAGCTTAGGCTTGCGGGCCAACCAAGAGACCCAGTACTTC.

The CDR3 loop reads CSVSLLSRNIQYF. The CDR3 bases are TGCAGCGTCTCACTCCTGTCTCGGAACATTCAGTACTTC. The chain uses TRBV29-1 and TRBJ2-4; D is ambiguous. The CDR3 totals 13 residues. CDR1 and CDR2 from the germline V gene are SQVTM and ANQGSEA. Deletions cut 6 bases from V and 7 bases from J, with 16 bases between. The full variable domain, its missing parts supplied by reference TRBV29-1 and TRBJ2-4, is SAVISQKPSRDICQRGTSLTIQCQVDSQVTMMFWYRQQPGQSLTLIATANQGSEATYESGFVIDKFPISRPNLTFSTLTVSNMSPEDSSIYLCSVSLLSRNIQYFGAGTRLSVL.

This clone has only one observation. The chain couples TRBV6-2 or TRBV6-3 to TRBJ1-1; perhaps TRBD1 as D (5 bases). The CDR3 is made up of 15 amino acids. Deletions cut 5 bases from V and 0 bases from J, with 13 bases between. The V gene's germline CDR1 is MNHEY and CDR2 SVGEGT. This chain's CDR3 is CASSTNRRLNTEAFF. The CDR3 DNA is TGTGCCAGCAGTACTAACAGGAGATTGAACACTGAAGCTTTCTTT.

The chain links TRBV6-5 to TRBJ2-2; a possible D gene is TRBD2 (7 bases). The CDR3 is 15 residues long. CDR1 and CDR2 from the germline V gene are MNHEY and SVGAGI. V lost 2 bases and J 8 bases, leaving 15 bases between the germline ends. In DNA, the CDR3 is TGTGCCAGCAGTTACCCCTCAAGGGGGGGTGGGGAGCTGTTTTTT. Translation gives CASSYPSRGGGELFF.

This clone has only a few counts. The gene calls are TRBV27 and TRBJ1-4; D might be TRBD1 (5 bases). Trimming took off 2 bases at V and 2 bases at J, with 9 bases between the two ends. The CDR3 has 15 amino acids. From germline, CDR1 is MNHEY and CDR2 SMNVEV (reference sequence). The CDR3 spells CASSLQGWTNEKLFF. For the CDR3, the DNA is TGTGCCAGCAGTTTACAGGGTTGGACTAATGAAAAACTGTTTTTT.

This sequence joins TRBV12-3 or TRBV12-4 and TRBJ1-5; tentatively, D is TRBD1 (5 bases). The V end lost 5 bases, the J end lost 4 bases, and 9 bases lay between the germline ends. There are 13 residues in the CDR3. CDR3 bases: TGTGCCAGCAGTACAGGCGAGAATCAGCCCCAGCATTTT. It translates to CASSTGENQPQHF.

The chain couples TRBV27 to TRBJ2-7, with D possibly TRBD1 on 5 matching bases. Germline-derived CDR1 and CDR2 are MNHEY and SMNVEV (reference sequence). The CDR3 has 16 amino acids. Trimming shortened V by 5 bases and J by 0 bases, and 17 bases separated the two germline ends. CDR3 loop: CASSQPWGSPSYEQYF. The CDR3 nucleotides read TGTGCCAGCAGTCAGCCCTGGGGCTCCCCCTCCTACGAGCAGTACTTC.

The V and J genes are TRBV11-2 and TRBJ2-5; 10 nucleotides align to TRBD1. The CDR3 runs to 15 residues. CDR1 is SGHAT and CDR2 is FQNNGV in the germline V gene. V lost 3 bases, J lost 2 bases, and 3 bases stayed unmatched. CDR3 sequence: CASSLRQGAQETQYF. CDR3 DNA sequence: TGTGCCAGCAGCTTGAGACAGGGGGCTCAAGAGACCCAGTACTTC.

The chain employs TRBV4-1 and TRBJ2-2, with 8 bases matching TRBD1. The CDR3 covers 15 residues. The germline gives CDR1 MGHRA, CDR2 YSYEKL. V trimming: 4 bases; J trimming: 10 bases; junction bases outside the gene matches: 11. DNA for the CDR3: TGCGCCAGCAGCCCCACCGCGGGCAGGGGGCAGGAGCTGTTTTTT. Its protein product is CASSPTAGRGQELFF.

The CDR3 is CASTDGQGYQPQHF. CDR3 DNA sequence: TGTGCCAGCACCGACGGGCAGGGCTACCAGCCCCAGCATTTT. The chain uses TRBV28 and TRBJ1-5; TRBD1 is a possible D gene (5 bases). CDR3 size: 14 residues. Looked up from germline, CDR1 is MDHEN and CDR2 is SYDVKM. V dropped 7 bases and J dropped 7 bases, with 17 bases sitting between them.

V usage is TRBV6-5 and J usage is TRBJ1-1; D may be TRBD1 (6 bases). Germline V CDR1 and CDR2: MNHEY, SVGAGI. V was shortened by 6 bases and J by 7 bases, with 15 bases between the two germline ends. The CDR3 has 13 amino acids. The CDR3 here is CASRSGGGLEAFF. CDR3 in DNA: TGTGCCAGCAGGAGCGGGGGGGGCCTTGAAGCTTTCTTT.

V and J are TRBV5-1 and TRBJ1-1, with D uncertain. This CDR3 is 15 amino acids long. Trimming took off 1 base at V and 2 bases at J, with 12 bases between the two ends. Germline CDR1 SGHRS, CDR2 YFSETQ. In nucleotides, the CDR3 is TGCGCCAGCAGCTTGCTGCAATTCCTAAACACTGAAGCTTTCTTT. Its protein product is CASSLLQFLNTEAFF.

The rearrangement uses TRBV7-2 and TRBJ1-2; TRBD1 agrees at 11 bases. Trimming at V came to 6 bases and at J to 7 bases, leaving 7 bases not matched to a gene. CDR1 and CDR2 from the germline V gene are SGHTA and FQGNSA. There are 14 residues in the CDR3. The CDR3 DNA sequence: TGTGCCAGCAGACCCGGACAGGGGGCTGGTGGCTACACCTTC. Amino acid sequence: CASRPGQGAGGYTF.

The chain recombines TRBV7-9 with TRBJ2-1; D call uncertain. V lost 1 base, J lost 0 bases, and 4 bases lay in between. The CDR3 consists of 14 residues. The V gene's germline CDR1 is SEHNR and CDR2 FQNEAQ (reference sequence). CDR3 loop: CASSLGSSYNEQFF. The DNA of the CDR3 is TGTGCCAGCAGCTTAGGGAGCTCCTACAATGAGCAGTTCTTC.

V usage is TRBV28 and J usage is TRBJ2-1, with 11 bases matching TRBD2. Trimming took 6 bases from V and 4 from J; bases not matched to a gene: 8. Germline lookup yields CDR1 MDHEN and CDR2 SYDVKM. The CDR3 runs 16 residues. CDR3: CASSLTSGTQYNEQFF. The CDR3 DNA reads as TGTGCCAGCAGCCTGACTAGCGGGACCCAATACAATGAGCAGTTCTTC.